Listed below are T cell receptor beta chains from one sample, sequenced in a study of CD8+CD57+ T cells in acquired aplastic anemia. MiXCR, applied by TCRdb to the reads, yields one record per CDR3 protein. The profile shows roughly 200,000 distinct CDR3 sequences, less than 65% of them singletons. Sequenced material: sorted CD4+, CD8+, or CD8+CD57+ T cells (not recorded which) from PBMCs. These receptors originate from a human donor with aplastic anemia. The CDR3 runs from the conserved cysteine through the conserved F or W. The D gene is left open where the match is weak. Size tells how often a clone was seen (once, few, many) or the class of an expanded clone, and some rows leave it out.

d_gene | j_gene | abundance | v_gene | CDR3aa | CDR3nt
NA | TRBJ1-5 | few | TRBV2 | CASIQSGGQPQHF | TGTGCCAGCATACAATCCGGGGGTCAGCCCCAGCATTTT
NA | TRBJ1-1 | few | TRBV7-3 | CASSLQGLNTEAFF | TGTGCCAGCAGCTTACAGGGATTGAACACTGAAGCTTTCTTT
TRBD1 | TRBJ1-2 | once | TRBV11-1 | CASSSGTGGAEGYTF | TGTGCCAGCAGCTCCGGGACAGGGGGCGCCGAGGGCTACACCTTC
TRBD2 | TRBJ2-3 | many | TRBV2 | CASRVRGGDTQYF | TGTGCCAGCAGGGTTCGGGGGGGGGATACGCAGTATTTT
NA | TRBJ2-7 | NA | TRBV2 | CASKPGAEYEQYF | TGTGCCAGCAAGCCAGGGGCCGAATACGAGCAGTACTTC
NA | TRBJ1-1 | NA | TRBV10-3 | CAISESPEVGTEAFF | TGTGCCATCAGTGAGTCTCCGGAGGTGGGCACTGAAGCTTTCTTT
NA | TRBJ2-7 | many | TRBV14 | CASSQGSGYEQYF | TGTGCCAGCAGCCAGGGATCTGGCTACGAGCAGTACTTC
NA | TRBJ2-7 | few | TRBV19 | CASSIDGTYEQYF | TGTGCCAGTAGTATCGACGGTACCTACGAGCAGTACTTC
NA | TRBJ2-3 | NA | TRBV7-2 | CASSRKSTDTQYF | TGTGCCAGCAGCCGGAAGAGCACAGATACGCAGTATTTT
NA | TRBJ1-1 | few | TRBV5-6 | CASSLRGTEAFF | TGTGCCAGCAGCTTGCGGGGGACTGAAGCTTTCTTT
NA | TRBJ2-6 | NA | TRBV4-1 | CASSPPEGSSGANVLTF | TGCGCCAGCAGCCCCCCCGAGGGGAGCTCTGGGGCCAACGTCCTGACTTTC
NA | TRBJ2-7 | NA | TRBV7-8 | CASKGSRVGYEQYF | TGTGCCAGCAAGGGGAGTAGGGTGGGCTACGAGCAGTACTTC
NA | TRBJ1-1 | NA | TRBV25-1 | CASSDGVSTEAFF | TGTGCCAGCAGTGACGGGGTAAGCACTGAAGCTTTCTTT
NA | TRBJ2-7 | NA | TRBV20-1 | CSARDLSYEQYF | TGCAGTGCTAGAGATCTGTCCTACGAGCAGTACTTC
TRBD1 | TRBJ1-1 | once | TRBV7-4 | CASSPQGTFMNTEAFF | TGTGCCAGCAGCCCACAGGGGACTTTCATGAACACTGAAGCTTTCTTT
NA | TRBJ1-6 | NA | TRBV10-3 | CAISEGDRSPLHF | TGTGCCATCAGTGAAGGGGATAGGTCACCCCTCCACTTT
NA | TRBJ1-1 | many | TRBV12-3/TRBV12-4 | CASTWTMGDKAFF | TGTGCCAGCACCTGGACTATGGGGGATAAAGCTTTCTTT
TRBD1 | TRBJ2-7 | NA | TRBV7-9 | CASSFSDRVYEQYF | TGTGCCAGCAGCTTCTCGGACAGGGTCTACGAGCAGTACTTC
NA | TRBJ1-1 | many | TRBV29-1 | CSVVSFSLANTEAFF | TGCAGCGTTGTCAGTTTTTCCTTGGCGAACACTGAAGCTTTCTTT
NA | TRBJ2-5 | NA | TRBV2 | CASSEGGRETQYF | TGTGCCAGCAGTGAAGGGGGTCGGGAGACCCAGTACTTC
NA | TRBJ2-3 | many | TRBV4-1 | CASSLRTRGTDTQYF | TGCGCCAGCAGCCTTCGGACCCGAGGGACAGATACGCAGTATTTT
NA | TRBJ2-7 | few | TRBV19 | CASSPPSSYEQYF | TGTGCCAGTAGCCCGCCGAGCTCCTACGAGCAGTACTTC
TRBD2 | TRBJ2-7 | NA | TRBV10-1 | CASSRETSGGYEQYF | TGCGCCAGCAGCCGCGAGACTAGCGGGGGCTACGAGCAGTACTTC
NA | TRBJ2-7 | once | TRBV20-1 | CSARDTGSVQYF | TGCAGTGCTAGAGATACGGGGTCGGTGCAGTACTTC
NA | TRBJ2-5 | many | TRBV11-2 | CASSFGRNQETQYF | TGTGCCAGCAGCTTTGGTCGAAACCAAGAGACCCAGTACTTC
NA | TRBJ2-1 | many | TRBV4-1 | CASIGLNEQFF | TGCGCCAGCATCGGCCTCAATGAGCAGTTCTTC
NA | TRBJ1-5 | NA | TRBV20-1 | CSDRRPSNQPQHF | TGCAGTGATAGGAGACCGAGCAATCAGCCCCAGCATTTT
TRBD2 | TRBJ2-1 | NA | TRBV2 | CASSDSGGSYNEQFF | TGTGCCAGCAGTGACAGCGGGGGTTCCTACAATGAGCAGTTCTTC
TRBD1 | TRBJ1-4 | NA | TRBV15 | CATSRETGGKATNEKLFF | TGTGCCACCAGCAGAGAGACAGGGGGAAAGGCAACTAATGAAAAACTGTTTTTT
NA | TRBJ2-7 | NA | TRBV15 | CATSSYTGINFGEQYF | TGTGCCACCAGCAGTTACACCGGGATCAACTTTGGGGAGCAGTACTTC
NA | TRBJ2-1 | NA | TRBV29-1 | CSVKNNEQFF | TGCAGCGTCAAGAACAATGAGCAGTTCTTC
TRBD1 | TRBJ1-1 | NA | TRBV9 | CASSVEDRAQDEAFF | TGTGCCAGCAGCGTAGAGGACAGGGCTCAGGATGAAGCTTTCTTT
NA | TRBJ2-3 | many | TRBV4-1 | CASSQDGGTQYF | TGCGCCAGCAGTCAAGACGGAGGGACGCAGTATTTT
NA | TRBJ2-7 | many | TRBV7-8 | CASKEGAGGLDLYEQYF | TGTGCCAGCAAAGAGGGGGCAGGGGGGTTGGACCTGTACGAGCAGTACTTC
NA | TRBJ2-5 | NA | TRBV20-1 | CSAQDRVETQYF | TGCAGTGCACAGGACCGGGTGGAGACCCAGTACTTC
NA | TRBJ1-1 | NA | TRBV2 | CASSMRESNTEAFF | TGTGCCAGCAGTATGAGGGAGTCCAACACTGAAGCTTTCTTT
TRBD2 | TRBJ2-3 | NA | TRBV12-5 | CASRTSGGANPYF | TGTGCCAGCAGGACTAGCGGGGGGGCGAACCCGTATTTT
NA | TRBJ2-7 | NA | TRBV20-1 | CSARDMTFDYYEQYF | TGCAGTGCTAGAGATATGACTTTCGATTACTACGAGCAGTACTTC
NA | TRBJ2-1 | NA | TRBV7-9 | CASSPTSGGLNNEQFF | TGTGCCAGCAGCCCTACGTCCGGAGGGCTTAACAATGAGCAGTTCTTC
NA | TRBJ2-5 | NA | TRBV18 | CASSPLRVKTQYF | TGTGCCAGCTCACCATTAAGGGTTAAGACCCAGTACTTC
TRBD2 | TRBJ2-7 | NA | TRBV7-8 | CASSPRRRLAGGTYEQYF | TGTGCCAGCAGCCCCCGACGGAGACTAGCGGGGGGAACCTACGAGCAGTACTTC
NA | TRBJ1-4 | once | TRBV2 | CASSGVQGGDEKLFF | TGTGCCAGCAGTGGGGTCCAGGGCGGGGATGAAAAACTGTTTTTT
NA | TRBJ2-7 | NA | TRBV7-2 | CASSFDPRREQYF | TGTGCCAGCAGCTTTGACCCGAGGAGGGAGCAGTACTTC
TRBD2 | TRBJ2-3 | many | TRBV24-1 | CATSDRAWRGDTDTQYF | TGTGCCACCAGTGATCGGGCGTGGCGGGGGGACACAGATACGCAGTATTTT
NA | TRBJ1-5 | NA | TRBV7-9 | CAGSLRTASNQPQHF | TGTGCCGGCAGCTTGCGGACGGCTAGCAATCAGCCCCAGCATTTT
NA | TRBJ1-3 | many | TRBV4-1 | CASSHPSRQYLDTIYF | TGCGCCAGCAGCCATCCTTCTCGACAGTATTTGGACACCATATATTTT
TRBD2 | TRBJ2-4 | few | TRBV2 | CASSRMPGLAGLAQYF | TGTGCCAGCAGTCGAATGCCGGGACTAGCGGGACTAGCTCAGTACTTC
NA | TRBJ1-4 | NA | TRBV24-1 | CATSVGTTNEKLFF | TGTGCCACCAGTGTTGGTACAACTAATGAAAAACTGTTTTTT
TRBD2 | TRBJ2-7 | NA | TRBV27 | CASSFPDWREEQYF | TGTGCCAGCAGTTTCCCGGACTGGCGGGAGGAGCAGTACTTC
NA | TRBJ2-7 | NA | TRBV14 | CASSQDTGMDEQYF | TGTGCCAGCAGCCAAGATACAGGGATGGACGAGCAGTACTTC
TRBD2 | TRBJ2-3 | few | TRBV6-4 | CASSDSGGGNTDTQYF | TGTGCCAGCAGTGACTCGGGCGGGGGTAACACAGATACGCAGTATTTT